This TCR beta chain is from a study of CD8+CD57+ T cells in acquired aplastic anemia. This clonotype was found a few times. CDR3 and TCR beta VDJ profiling relied on a genomic DNA template. Each CDR3 protein is one row after TCRdb ran MiXCR on the reads. This sample has 210,000 or so distinct CDR3 sequences, with around 49% found just once. This CDR3 is 14 amino acids long. With 0 bases removed from V and 8 bases from J, the gap between germline ends came to 10 bases. Looked up from germline, CDR1 is WNHNN and CDR2 is SYGVQD (reference sequence). The patients chosen for sequencing had shown expansion of CD8+CD57+ cells (detected by flow cytometry).

The chain uses TRBV10-1 and TRBJ1-4; D remains ambiguous. Sequencing was done on a sample of sorted CD4+, CD8+, or CD8+CD57+ T cells (not recorded which) from PBMCs. This clonotype was sampled from a human donor with aplastic anemia. The chain's CDR3 is CASSESETLEKLFF. As DNA, the CDR3 is TGCGCCAGCAGTGAGTCCGAGACTCTGGAAAAACTGTTTTTT.